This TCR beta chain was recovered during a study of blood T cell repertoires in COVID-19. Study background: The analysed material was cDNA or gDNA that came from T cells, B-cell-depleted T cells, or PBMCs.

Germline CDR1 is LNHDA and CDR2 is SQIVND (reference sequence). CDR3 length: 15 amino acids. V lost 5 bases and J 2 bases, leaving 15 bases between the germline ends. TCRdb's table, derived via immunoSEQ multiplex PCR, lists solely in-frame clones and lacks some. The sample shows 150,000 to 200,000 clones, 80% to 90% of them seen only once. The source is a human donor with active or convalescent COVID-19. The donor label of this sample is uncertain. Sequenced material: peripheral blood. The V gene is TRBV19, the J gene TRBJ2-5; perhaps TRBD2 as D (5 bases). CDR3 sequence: CASSFGGQVQETQYF. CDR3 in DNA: TGTGCCAGTAGTTTCGGCGGGCAGGTACAAGAGACCCAGTACTTC. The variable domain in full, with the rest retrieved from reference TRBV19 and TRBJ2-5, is DGGITQSPKYLFRKEGQNVTLSCEQNLNHDAMYWYRQDPGQGLRLIYYSQIVNDFQKGDIAEGYSVSREKKESFPLTVTSAQKNPTAFYLCASSFGGQVQETQYFGPGTRLLVL.